This TCR beta chain is from a study of T cells in Graves' hyperthyroidism and ophthalmopathy. Whole-study results and caveats: In blood, most of the thyroid clonotypes expanded above 0.001 were also present.

Researchers defined stable Graves' hyperthyroidism as no ophthalmopathy progression within 18 months. In germline, CDR1 is LGHDT, CDR2 YNNKEL (reference sequence). The CDR3 has 16 amino acids. Losses at the gene ends were 4 bases for V and 6 bases for J; bases not matched to a gene: 13. Regarding this clonotype: What it binds is not known.

There were TCR beta CDR3 regions amplified from RNA transcripts. The HTBI primer set served for first-round RT-PCR of the TCR CDR3. MiXCR was run by TCRdb on the multiplex PCR reads, yielding one entry per CDR3 protein. The sample includes around 520,000 distinct CDR3 sequences, 13% to 15% of them seen just once. This TCR derives from a woman aged 18-30 years with Graves' hyperthyroidism. Sequencing was done on a sample of blood. The chain is built from TRBV3-1 and TRBJ2-3; the match to TRBD2 covers 7 bases. CDR3 sequence (DNA): TGTGCCAGCAGCCGGAACACGTTGGCGGGAGAGGATACGCAGTATTTT. It specifies CASSRNTLAGEDTQYF.